This T cell receptor (beta chain) derives from a study of blood T cells in healthy people across ages. Study results and caveats: In the absence of known donor CMV status, changes in expanded clonotypes were possibly confounded. Diversity of TCR beta correlated strongly with naive T cell percentage.

This CDR3 is built from 15 residues. V was clipped by 1 base and J by 6 bases; unmatched bases: 5. Germline CDR1 is GTSNPN and CDR2 is SVGIG (reference sequence). In regard to this clonotype: Its antigen is as yet unknown.

For the second PCR, which ran for roughly 6 to 12 cycles, a sample-barcoded 5' primer and a J-beta primer mix were used. TCRdb reanalysed the 5' RACE reads using MiXCR and keeps one entry per CDR3 protein. The repertoire includes around 900,000 distinct CDR3 sequences, just over 50% of them detected once, and around 21% sits in the top ten. A minimum of 5 micrograms of total RNA was extracted per sample. The sequenced sample was blood. The rearrangement uses TRBV30 and TRBJ2-3; 12 nucleotides match TRBD1. This TCR was recovered from a woman between 55 and 75 years old in good health. For the CDR3, the DNA is TGTGCCTGGAGTGCGGGACAGGGGGCAGTGGATACGCAGTATTTT. Translating gives CAWSAGQGAVDTQYF.